Below, 8 T cell receptor beta chains from the same sample are listed, as sequenced in a study of somatic mutations in cytotoxic T cells in rheumatoid arthritis. Data came from immunoSEQ multiplex PCR; TCRdb stores just in-frame clones and leaves some out. Of more than 10,000 clones in the sample, over 70% are singletons; the top ten hold roughly 23%. Sequenced sample: CD8+ T cells sorted from blood. The origin of the receptors is a man in his fifties or sixties in good health.

The chain recombines TRBV9 with TRBJ1-5; 7 bases are a match to TRBD1. The V gene end was trimmed by 4 bases and the J gene end by 3 bases; junction bases not matched to a gene: 7. The CDR3 contains 15 residues. CDR1 SGDLS and CDR2 YYNGEE come from the germline V gene. CDR3: CASSQTGRHNQPQHF. CDR3 bases: TGTGCCAGCAGCCAGACAGGGAGACACAATCAGCCCCAGCATTTT.

V usage is TRBV7-3 and J usage is TRBJ2-5; tentative D call: TRBD1 (5 bases). Germline V gene lookup returns CDR1 SGHTA and CDR2 FQGTGA. Trimming removed 9 bases from V and 9 bases from J, with 23 bases in between. This CDR3 has 14 amino acids. DNA for the CDR3: TGTGCCAGGTCTGATGGGGCGACCTCTAGGGCCCAGTACTTC. Translating gives CARSDGATSRAQYF.

This chain connects TRBV6-6 to TRBJ1-5; 9 positions agree with TRBD1. With 7 bases clipped from V and 1 base from J, the junction kept 2 bases outside the gene matches. CDR1 and CDR2 from the germline V gene are MNHNY and SVGAGI (reference sequence). This CDR3 contains 14 residues. The CDR3 bases are TGTGCCAGCAACGACAGGGGGAGCAATCAGCCCCAGCATTTT. Protein: CASNDRGSNQPQHF.

The rearrangement uses TRBV28 and TRBJ2-2; 7 nucleotides line up with TRBD2. V lost 3 bases, J lost 4 bases, and 11 bases stayed unmatched. Per the germline V gene, CDR1 is MDHEN and CDR2 is SYDVKM. The CDR3 covers 17 residues. The DNA of the CDR3 is TGTGCCAGCAGTTTGCTCGAGGGAGGGCATCGCACCGGGGAGCTGTTTTTT. Residues: CASSLLEGGHRTGELFF.

The CDR3 DNA sequence: TGTGCCAGTACCACCGGGACAGGGGTCAATCAGCCCCAGCATTTT. Amino acids: CASTTGTGVNQPQHF. The chain employs TRBV19 and TRBJ1-5, with 10 nucleotides matching TRBD1. The V and J ends lost 7 bases and 3 bases, in that order; junction bases with no gene match: 6. The V gene's germline CDR1 is LNHDA and CDR2 SQIVND (reference sequence). The CDR3 length is 15 residues.

The V gene is TRBV18, the J gene TRBJ2-7; D is unclear. Germline V gene sequence: CDR1 KGHSH, CDR2 LQKENI. The length of the CDR3 is 14 residues. With 1 base removed from V and 4 bases from J, the gap between germline ends came to 11 bases. In DNA, the CDR3 is TGTGCCAGCTCACCACTGCAGAAATCTTACGAGCAGTACTTC. This translates into CASSPLQKSYEQYF. Variable domain in full (rest from reference TRBV18 and TRBJ2-7): NAGVMQNPRHLVRRRGQEARLRCSPMKGHSHVYWYRQLPEEGLKFMVYLQKENIIDESGMPKERFSAEFPKEGPSILRIQQVVRGDSAAYFCASSPLQKSYEQYFGPGTRLTVT.

This rearrangement joins TRBV7-9 to TRBJ2-5, with a tentative D call TRBD1 (5 bases). The CDR3 has 14 residues. The germline CDR1 and CDR2 sequences are SEHNR and FQNEAQ (reference sequence). V lost 2 bases, J lost 1 base, and 8 bases lay in between. CDR3 residues: CASSLSQGQETQYF. CDR3 in DNA: TGTGCCAGCAGCTTAAGTCAGGGCCAAGAGACCCAGTACTTC.

The CDR3 loop reads CASTHERRTGGTEAFF. The CDR3, as DNA: TGTGCCAGCACCCACGAGAGACGCACAGGGGGCACTGAAGCTTTCTTT. The chain combines TRBV2 with TRBJ1-1; 8 bases line up with TRBD1. Per the germline V gene, CDR1 is SNHLY and CDR2 is FYNNEI. V lost 7 bases, J lost 4 bases, and 14 bases stayed unmatched. The length of the CDR3 is 16 residues. Complete variable domain (other parts from reference TRBV2 and TRBJ1-1): EPEVTQTPSHQVTQMGQEVILRCVPISNHLYFYWYRQILGQKVEFLVSFYNNEISEKSEIFDDQFSVERPDGSNFTLKIRSTKLEDSAMYFCASTHERRTGGTEAFFGQGTRLTVV.